This T cell receptor (beta chain) was retrieved from a study of blood T cell repertoires in COVID-19. As for the study in general: Donors in the United States, Italy and Spain gave samples during acute or convalescent COVID-19. In each case, the material was cDNA or gDNA derived from T cells, B-cell-depleted T cells, or PBMCs.

In germline, CDR1 is SEHNR, CDR2 FQNEAQ (reference sequence). This CDR3 is built from 15 residues. V gave up 5 bases and J gave up 1 base, with 14 bases separating them. Source study methods: Cell counts per sample came from amplifying reference gene primers. Clones were read by immunoSEQ multiplex PCR, and TCRdb kept only the in-frame ones, dropping some. From that table come the V and J calls and clone size; the DNA was used to work out D and trimming. This table has about 160,000 clones, around four fifths appearing once. This TCR derives from a man between 70 and 80 years old with acute or convalescent COVID-19. Source material: peripheral blood. The V call is TRBV7-9, the J call TRBJ1-1; D is perhaps TRBD1 (6 bases). As DNA, the CDR3 is TGTGCCAGCAGCGGCAACAGGGTAAGGAACACTGAAGCTTTCTTT. Translation gives CASSGNRVRNTEAFF.